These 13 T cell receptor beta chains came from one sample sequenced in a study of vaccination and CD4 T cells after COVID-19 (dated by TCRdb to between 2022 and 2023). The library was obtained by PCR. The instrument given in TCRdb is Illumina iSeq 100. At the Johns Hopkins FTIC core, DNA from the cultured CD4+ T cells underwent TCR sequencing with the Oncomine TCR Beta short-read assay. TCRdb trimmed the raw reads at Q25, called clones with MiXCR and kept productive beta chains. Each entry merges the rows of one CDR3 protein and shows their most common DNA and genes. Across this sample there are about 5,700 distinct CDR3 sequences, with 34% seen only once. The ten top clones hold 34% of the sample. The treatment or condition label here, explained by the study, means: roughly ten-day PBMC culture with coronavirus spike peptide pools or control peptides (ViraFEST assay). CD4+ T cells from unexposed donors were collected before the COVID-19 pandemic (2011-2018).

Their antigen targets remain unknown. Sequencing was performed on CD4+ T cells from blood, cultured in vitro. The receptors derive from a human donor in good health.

The CDR3 is CASTPLGQLYEQYF. CDR3 nucleotides: TGTGCCAGCACCCCCCTGGGGCAGTTATACGAGCAGTACTTC. The V call is TRBV11-2, the J call TRBJ2-7; perhaps TRBD1 as D (5 bases). V was clipped by 7 bases and J by 4 bases, with 17 bases between them. The CDR3 sequence is 14 residues long. CDR1 and CDR2 (germline): SGHAT, FQNNGV. The variable domain in full, with the rest retrieved from reference TRBV11-2 and TRBJ2-7, is EAGVAQSPRYKIIEKRQSVAFWCNPISGHATLYWYQQILGQGPKLLIQFQNNGVVDDSQLPKDRFSAERLKGVDSTLKIQPAKLEDSAVYLCASTPLGQLYEQYFGPGTRLTVT.

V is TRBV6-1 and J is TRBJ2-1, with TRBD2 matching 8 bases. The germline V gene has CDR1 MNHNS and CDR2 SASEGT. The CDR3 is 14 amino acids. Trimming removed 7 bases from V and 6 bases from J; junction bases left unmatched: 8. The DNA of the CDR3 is TGTGCCAGCATTTCCGGACTAGCAGGCAATGAGCAGTTCTTC. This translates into CASISGLAGNEQFF.

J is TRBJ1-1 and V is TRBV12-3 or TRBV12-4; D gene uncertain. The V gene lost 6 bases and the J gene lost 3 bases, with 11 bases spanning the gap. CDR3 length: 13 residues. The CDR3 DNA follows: TGTGCCAGCAGATGGGCCCGGGACACTGAAGCTTTCTTT. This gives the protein CASRWARDTEAFF.

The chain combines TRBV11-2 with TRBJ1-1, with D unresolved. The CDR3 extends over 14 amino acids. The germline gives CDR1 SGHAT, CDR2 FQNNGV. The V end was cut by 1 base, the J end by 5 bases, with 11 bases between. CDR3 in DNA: TGTGCCAGCAGCTTAGTTCCGGGTGGAACTGAAGCTTTCTTT. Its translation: CASSLVPGGTEAFF.

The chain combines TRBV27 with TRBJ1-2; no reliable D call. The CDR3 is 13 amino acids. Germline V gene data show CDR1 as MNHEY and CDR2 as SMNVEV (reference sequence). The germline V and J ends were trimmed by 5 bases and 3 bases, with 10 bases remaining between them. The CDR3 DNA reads TGTGCCAGCAGTCCCGCGGAAGACTATGGCTACACCTTC. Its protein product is CASSPAEDYGYTF.

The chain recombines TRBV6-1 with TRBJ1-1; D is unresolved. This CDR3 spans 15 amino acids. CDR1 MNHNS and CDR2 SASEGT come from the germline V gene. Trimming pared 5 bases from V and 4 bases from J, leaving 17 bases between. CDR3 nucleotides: TGTGCCAGCAGTCCTTACCTAGGTGAGAGCACTGAAGCTTTCTTT. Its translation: CASSPYLGESTEAFF.

The CDR3 DNA reads TGTGCCAGCAGCCCCAAACAGGGGATTGTGTATGGCTACACCTTC. Translating gives CASSPKQGIVYGYTF. V is TRBV7-8 and J is TRBJ1-2, with 7 bases fitting TRBD1. The CDR3 is made up of 15 amino acids. Germline V CDR1 and CDR2: SGHVS, FQNEAQ. Trimming cost V 5 bases and J 5 bases; bases outside gene matches: 11.

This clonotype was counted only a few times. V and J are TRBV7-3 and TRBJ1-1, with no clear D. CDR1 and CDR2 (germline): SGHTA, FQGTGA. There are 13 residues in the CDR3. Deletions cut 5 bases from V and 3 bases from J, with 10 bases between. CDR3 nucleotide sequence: TGTGCCAGCAGCATGACTTGGGACACTGAAGCTTTCTTT. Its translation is CASSMTWDTEAFF.

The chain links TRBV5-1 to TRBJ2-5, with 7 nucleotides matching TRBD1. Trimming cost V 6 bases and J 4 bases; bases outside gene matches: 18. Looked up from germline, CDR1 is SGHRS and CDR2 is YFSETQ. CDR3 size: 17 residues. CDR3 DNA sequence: TGCGCCAGCAAAAACTTGATCATAGGACAGGCGGGAGAGACCCAGTACTTC. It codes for CASKNLIIGQAGETQYF.

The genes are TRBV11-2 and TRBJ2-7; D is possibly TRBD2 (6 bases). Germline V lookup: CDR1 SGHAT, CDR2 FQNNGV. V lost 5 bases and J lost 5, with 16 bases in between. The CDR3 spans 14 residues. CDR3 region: CASSISGRANEQYF. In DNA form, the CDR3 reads TGTGCCAGCAGCATCAGCGGGCGGGCCAACGAGCAGTACTTC.

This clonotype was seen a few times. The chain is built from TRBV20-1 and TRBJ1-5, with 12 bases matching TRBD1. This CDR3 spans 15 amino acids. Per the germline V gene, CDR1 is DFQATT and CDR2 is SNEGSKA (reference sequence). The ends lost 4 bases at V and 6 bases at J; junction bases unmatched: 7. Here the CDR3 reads CSATPGTGGSQPQHF. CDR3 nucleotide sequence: TGCAGTGCTACCCCCGGGACAGGGGGCAGTCAGCCCCAGCATTTT.

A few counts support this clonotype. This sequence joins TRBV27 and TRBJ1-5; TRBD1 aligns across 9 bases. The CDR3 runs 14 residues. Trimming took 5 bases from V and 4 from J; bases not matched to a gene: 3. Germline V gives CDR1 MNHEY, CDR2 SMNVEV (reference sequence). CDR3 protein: CASSLGQGNQPQHF. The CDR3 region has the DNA TGTGCCAGCAGTCTAGGACAGGGGAATCAGCCCCAGCATTTT.

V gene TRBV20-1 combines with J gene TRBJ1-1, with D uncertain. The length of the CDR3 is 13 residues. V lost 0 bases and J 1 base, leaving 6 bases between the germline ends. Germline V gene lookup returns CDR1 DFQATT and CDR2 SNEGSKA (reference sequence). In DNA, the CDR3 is TGCAGTGCTAGAGATGGGAGGAACACTGAAGCTTTCTTT. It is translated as CSARDGRNTEAFF.